These 22 T cell receptor beta chains were sequenced from one sample in a study of blood T cell repertoires in COVID-19. Sequencing was performed with immunoSEQ multiplex PCR; in TCRdb, only in-frame clones are kept and a portion is missing. The profile covers just under 45,000 clones, with 75% to 90% appearing a single time and 23% taken by the ten largest. What was sequenced was peripheral blood. These receptors originate from a woman older than 75 in a cohort sampled during active or convalescent COVID-19.

The gene calls are TRBV11-3 and TRBJ1-3, with D possibly TRBD1 on 5 matching bases. Germline V gene sequence: CDR1 SGHNT, CDR2 YENEEA. Deletions cut 6 bases from V and 2 bases from J, with 11 bases between. There are 14 residues in the CDR3. CDR3 in amino acids: CASSPGSPGNTIYF. CDR3 bases: TGTGCCAGCAGTCCAGGGTCACCTGGAAACACCATATATTTT. Using reference TRBV11-3 and TRBJ1-3 for the parts outside the CDR3, the full variable domain is EAGVVQSPRYKIIEKKQPVAFWCNPISGHNTLYWYLQNLGQGPELLIRYENEEAVDDSQLPKDRFSAERLKGVDSTLKIQPAELGDSAVYLCASSPGSPGNTIYFGEGSWLTVV.

The genes are TRBV5-1 and TRBJ2-7; D is possibly TRBD1 (6 bases). Trimming left V 4 bases short and J 3 bases short, with 14 bases between. Germline assignment: CDR1 SGHRS and CDR2 YFSETQ. The CDR3 runs 14 residues. The CDR3: CASSQQGEGYEQYF. The CDR3 DNA reads as TGCGCCAGCAGCCAACAGGGTGAGGGCTACGAGCAGTACTTC.

V usage is TRBV6-1 and J usage is TRBJ2-7; D call uncertain. The V gene lost 3 bases and the J gene lost 4 bases, with 13 bases spanning the gap. The length of the CDR3 is 14 residues. Germline V gene data show CDR1 as MNHNS and CDR2 as SASEGT. CDR3 loop: CASSDGLYPYEQYF. CDR3 nucleotides: TGTGCCAGCAGTGATGGCCTGTATCCATACGAGCAGTACTTC.

The chain joins TRBV5-1 to TRBJ2-1; 13 positions agree with TRBD2. Germline V lookup: CDR1 SGHRS, CDR2 YFSETQ. With 4 bases clipped from V and 4 bases from J, the junction kept 5 bases outside the gene matches. This CDR3 spans 16 amino acids. CDR3 nucleotides: TGCGCCAGCAGCCCAGGGACTAGCGGGAAGTACAATGAGCAGTTCTTC. It yields the protein CASSPGTSGKYNEQFF.

This clone was picked up a small number of times. The rearrangement links TRBV5-4 to TRBJ2-2, with 9 nucleotides matching TRBD2. This CDR3 has 16 residues. The junction had 10 bases not matched to a gene; V was cut back by 4 bases and J by 6 bases. CDR1 and CDR2 (germline): SGHNT, YYREEE (reference sequence). This CDR3 is CASSGPGGGAPGELFF. Written as DNA, the CDR3 is TGTGCCAGCAGCGGGCCGGGCGGGGGGGCCCCCGGGGAGCTGTTTTTT.

This clone was recorded a few times. CDR3 bases: TGCGCCAGCAGCTACGCCCATGGAGCTAACTATGGCTACACCTTC. Its protein is CASSYAHGANYGYTF. J is TRBJ1-2 and V is TRBV4-3; D is undetermined. CDR3 length: 15 amino acids. Germline V gene sequence: CDR1 LGHNA, CDR2 YSLEER. With 5 bases removed from V and 0 bases from J, the gap between germline ends came to 13 bases.

The chain is built from TRBV7-2 and TRBJ2-3; tentatively, D is TRBD1 (5 bases). CDR3 length equals 16 residues. CDR1 is SGHTA, CDR2 FQGNSA, per germline. Trimming cost V 3 bases and J 2 bases, with 15 bases left between them. CDR3 in amino acids: CASSLGLKGVTDTQYF. In nucleotides, the CDR3 is TGTGCCAGCAGCTTGGGGCTTAAAGGGGTCACAGATACGCAGTATTTT.

This clone was observed a handful of times. This sequence joins TRBV5-6 and TRBJ1-2, with 9 bases identical to TRBD1. The V segment lost 4 bases and the J segment 2 bases; nucleotides outside the gene matches: 3. Looked up from germline, CDR1 is SGHDT and CDR2 is YYEEEE. This CDR3 region has 14 residues. The DNA for the CDR3 is TGTGCCAGCAGCATGGGACAGGGAAACTATGGCTACACCTTC. It encodes CASSMGQGNYGYTF.

The chain has TRBV24-1 and TRBJ2-5, with TRBD2 matching over 16 bases. V trimming: 0 bases; J trimming: 4 bases; junction bases outside the gene matches: 7. Per germline, CDR1 KGHDR and CDR2 SFDVKD. This CDR3 contains 19 residues. The CDR3, as DNA: TGTGCCACCAGTGATTTGCCGGGACTAGCGGGAGGGGAGGGAGAGACCCAGTACTTC. It codes for CATSDLPGLAGGEGETQYF.

V is TRBV7-2 and J is TRBJ2-7; 9 nucleotides match TRBD1. V shed 4 bases, J shed 5 bases, and the junction held 6 bases outside the gene matches. The CDR3 extends over 14 amino acids. Germline loops: CDR1 SGHTA, CDR2 FQGNSA. DNA of the CDR3: TGTGCCAGCAGCTCCACAGGGGGCATCAACGAGCAGTACTTC. Protein: CASSSTGGINEQYF.

V is TRBV5-1 and J is TRBJ2-2; D unclear. The CDR3 covers 15 residues. Germline assignment: CDR1 SGHRS and CDR2 YFSETQ. Trimming took 7 bases from V and 4 from J, leaving 17 bases between them. The CDR3 region has the DNA TGCGCCAGCGGTGGCGGAGCCCCCCTCACCGGGGAGCTGTTTTTT. Translation: CASGGGAPLTGELFF.

This sequence joins TRBV7-9 and TRBJ2-1; D might be TRBD2 (7 bases). Germline V CDR1 and CDR2: SEHNR, FQNEAQ (reference sequence). CDR3 length equals 15 residues. Deletions cut 8 bases from V and 4 bases from J, with 18 bases between. DNA of the CDR3: TGTGCCAGCTCCTATACGGGGGGCAGGTACAATGAGCAGTTCTTC. Protein sequence: CASSYTGGRYNEQFF. The full variable domain, in which reference TRBV7-9 and TRBJ2-1 provide the parts outside the CDR3, is DTGVSQNPRHKITKRGQNVTFRCDPISEHNRLYWYRQTLGQGPEFLTYFQNEAQLEKSRLLSDRFSAERPKGSFSTLEIQRTEQGDSAMYLCASSYTGGRYNEQFFGPGTRLTVL.

The chain has TRBV6-6 and TRBJ2-4, with TRBD2 identical over 8 bases. Germline V gene sequence: CDR1 MNHNY, CDR2 SVGAGI (reference sequence). V was clipped by 4 bases and J by 3 bases; unmatched bases: 5. The CDR3 extends over 15 amino acids. The CDR3 region has the DNA TGTGCCAGCAGTTCCCTCCGGGGGGGCAAAAACATTCAGTACTTC. Its translation: CASSSLRGGKNIQYF.

This rearrangement joins TRBV5-1 to TRBJ2-5, with 7 bases fitting TRBD2. With V trimmed by 1 base and J by 2 bases, 2 bases remained unmatched. This CDR3 region has 14 residues. Germline V gene data show CDR1 as SGHRS and CDR2 as YFSETQ. CDR3 sequence reads: CASSLTGRQETQYF. Here the CDR3 DNA reads TGCGCCAGCAGCTTGACCGGGAGGCAAGAGACCCAGTACTTC.

V gene TRBV30 combines with J gene TRBJ2-7; tentatively, D is TRBD2 (6 bases). CDR1 is GTSNPN, CDR2 SVGIG, per germline (reference sequence). Between the trimmed V and J ends, which lost 3 bases and 6 bases, there was a span of 12 bases. This CDR3 is 12 amino acids long. This CDR3 reads CAWRNGGGEQYF. The CDR3 DNA reads TGTGCCTGGAGAAACGGGGGAGGCGAGCAGTACTTC.

The V gene is TRBV5-4, the J gene TRBJ2-2; TRBD2 agrees at 10 bases. CDR1 is SGHNT and CDR2 is YYREEE in the germline V gene (reference sequence). CDR3 size: 16 residues. V dropped 1 base and J dropped 7; count of bases not matched to a gene: 7. CDR3 region: CASSLSAGGPVGELFF. The CDR3 nucleotides are TGTGCCAGCAGCTTGTCAGCGGGAGGGCCTGTCGGGGAGCTGTTTTTT. Full variable domain (rest looked up from reference TRBV5-4 and TRBJ2-2): ETGVTQSPTHLIKTRGQQVTLRCSSQSGHNTVSWYQQALGQGPQFIFQYYREEENGRGNFPPRFSGLQFPNYSSELNVNALELDDSALYLCASSLSAGGPVGELFFGEGSRLTVL.

There are a few counts of this clone. V and J are TRBV10-3 and TRBJ2-1, with TRBD1 matching 9 bases. Germline V gene sequence: CDR1 ENHRY, CDR2 SYGVKD. This CDR3 comprises 17 residues. The junction had 18 bases not matched to a gene; V was cut back by 8 bases and J by 7 bases. Written as DNA, the CDR3 is TGTGCCATCTCCGGGACCGGGACAGGGTCTAATCCTAATGAGCAGTTCTTC. Residues: CAISGTGTGSNPNEQFF.

The genes are TRBV4-1 and TRBJ1-4; D is unresolved. V was trimmed by 0 bases and J by 8 bases, leaving 13 bases between them. The CDR3 spans 15 residues. From germline, CDR1 is MGHRA and CDR2 YSYEKL. The CDR3 bases are TGCGCCAGCAGCCAAGATACCCGGGTTGGGGAAAAACTGTTTTTT. Its protein product is CASSQDTRVGEKLFF.

The gene calls are TRBV11-2 and TRBJ2-2, with TRBD1 matching over 8 bases. The V and J ends lost 5 bases and 1 base, in that order; junction bases with no gene match: 3. This CDR3 has 15 amino acids. Germline V gene lookup returns CDR1 SGHAT and CDR2 FQNNGV. CDR3 region: CASSPGTGNTGELFF. The CDR3, as DNA: TGTGCCAGCAGCCCCGGGACAGGGAACACCGGGGAGCTGTTTTTT.

V and J are TRBV7-8 and TRBJ2-1, with D uncertain. The length of the CDR3 is 13 residues. Trimming removed 5 bases at V and 12 bases at J, with 17 bases between. In germline, CDR1 is SGHVS, CDR2 FQNEAQ. In nucleotides, the CDR3 is TGTGCCAGCAGCAATAACTATGGTTATACGCAGTTCTTC. Translation: CASSNNYGYTQFF.

This chain uses TRBV5-1 with TRBJ2-5; D remains unclear. The length of the CDR3 is 15 residues. Trimming took off 2 bases at V and 1 base at J, with 12 bases between the two ends. Germline V gene data show CDR1 as SGHRS and CDR2 as YFSETQ. This CDR3 is CASSLEYSFQETQYF. CDR3 DNA: TGCGCCAGCAGCTTAGAATACAGTTTCCAAGAGACCCAGTACTTC.

This chain joins TRBV4-1 and TRBJ1-1, with a possible D match to TRBD1 (5 bases). CDR1 is MGHRA, CDR2 YSYEKL, per germline. This CDR3 comprises 13 residues. Trimming took off 4 bases at V and 7 bases at J, with 13 bases between the two ends. CDR3 in amino acids: CASSPPVGGEAFF. In DNA form, the CDR3 reads TGCGCCAGCAGCCCGCCTGTGGGGGGTGAAGCTTTCTTT.